Presented here are 30 T cell receptor beta chains from one specimen sequenced in a study of T cell changes during pregnancy in multiple sclerosis. Profiling relied on immunoSEQ multiplex PCR, and the TCRdb table lists in-frame clones only, not all of them. The table records just under 60,000 clones, about 92% of them present only once. Here the sequenced sample was peripheral blood, taken in the first trimester of pregnancy. The receptors shown here come from a female donor with multiple sclerosis, enrolled in a pregnancy study.

V gene TRBV27 combines with J gene TRBJ2-3; 7 nucleotides match TRBD2. The CDR3 has 14 residues. V lost 6 bases, J lost 2 bases, and 5 bases stayed unmatched. CDR1 and CDR2 from the germline V gene are MNHEY and SMNVEV (reference sequence). CDR3 sequence (DNA): TGTGCCAGCAGGCGGGGGACGTACACAGATACGCAGTATTTT. Amino acid sequence: CASRRGTYTDTQYF.

V is TRBV4-1 and J is TRBJ2-4; a weak D match, TRBD1 (6 bases). Germline CDR1 and CDR2: MGHRA and YSYEKL. The CDR3 is 18 amino acids. Trimming shortened V by 3 bases and J by 2 bases, and 20 bases separated the two germline ends. CDR3 loop: CASSQPPDSVISKNIQYF. CDR3 coding DNA: TGCGCCAGCAGCCAGCCCCCGGACAGCGTCATCTCCAAAAACATTCAGTACTTC.

The chain employs TRBV6-6 and TRBJ2-1; 7 nucleotides align to TRBD1. CDR1 is MNHNY, CDR2 SVGAGI, per germline (reference sequence). This CDR3 has 15 residues. V trimming: 0 bases; J trimming: 4 bases; junction bases outside the gene matches: 3. For the CDR3, the DNA is TGTGCCAGCAGTTACTCCAAGGGACAGTACAATGAGCAGTTCTTC. Translating gives CASSYSKGQYNEQFF.

This rearrangement joins TRBV7-3 to TRBJ2-2, with 7 bases aligning to TRBD2. The CDR3 loop spans 14 amino acids. Germline loops: CDR1 SGHTA, CDR2 FQGTGA. Trimming cost V 8 bases and J 6 bases; bases outside gene matches: 9. CDR3 amino acids: CASWEGLPPGELFF. The CDR3, as DNA: TGTGCCAGCTGGGAGGGCCTTCCCCCCGGGGAGCTGTTTTTT.

The V and J genes are TRBV9 and TRBJ1-1; D is perhaps TRBD1 (6 bases). Per germline, CDR1 SGDLS and CDR2 YYNGEE. Trimming shortened V by 0 bases and J by 6 bases, and 12 bases separated the two germline ends. The CDR3 loop spans 14 amino acids. The DNA for the CDR3 is TGTGCCAGCAGCGTAGCTGGGGCAGGGGCTGAAGCTTTCTTT. It translates to CASSVAGAGAEAFF.

The gene calls are TRBV5-5 and TRBJ2-7, with 7 bases fitting TRBD2. The CDR3 is 14 amino acids. Germline trimming cut 6 bases from V and 7 bases from J; bases unmatched to any gene: 13. The V gene's germline CDR1 is SGHKS and CDR2 YYEKEE (reference sequence). CDR3 nucleotides: TGTGCCAGCATGCAGACCCTGGGGGGGGTGGAGCAGTACTTC. It yields the protein CASMQTLGGVEQYF.

V gene TRBV6-4 combines with J gene TRBJ2-3; 10 nucleotides agree with TRBD2. The CDR3 contains 15 residues. The germline gives CDR1 MRHNA, CDR2 SNTAGT. Trimming cost V 5 bases and J 2 bases; bases outside gene matches: 4. The chain's CDR3 is CASSPSGGATDTQYF. The CDR3 DNA sequence: TGTGCCAGCAGTCCAAGCGGGGGGGCCACAGATACGCAGTATTTT.

The genes are TRBV6-5 and TRBJ2-5; TRBD2 matches at 9 bases. This CDR3 has 15 amino acids. Germline trimming cut 6 bases from V and 3 bases from J; bases unmatched to any gene: 8. From germline, CDR1 is MNHEY and CDR2 SVGAGI. The CDR3 here is CASSPMAGGKETQYF. In DNA, the CDR3 is TGTGCCAGCAGCCCTATGGCGGGGGGGAAAGAGACCCAGTACTTC.

The chain employs TRBV9 and TRBJ1-3; no definite D call. V lost 0 bases to trimming and J lost 0 bases, with 4 bases between them. This CDR3 contains 14 residues. From germline, CDR1 is SGDLS and CDR2 YYNGEE. The CDR3 loop reads CASSVDNSGNTIYF. In nucleotides, the CDR3 is TGTGCCAGCAGCGTAGACAACTCTGGAAACACCATATATTTT.

The rearrangement links TRBV4-2 to TRBJ1-2, with a weak D call TRBD1 (5 bases). From germline, CDR1 is LGHNA and CDR2 YNFKEQ. V lost 4 bases to trimming and J lost 4 bases, with 22 bases between them. The CDR3 extends over 17 amino acids. This chain's CDR3 is CASSLGQGAGFFYGYTF. CDR3 DNA: TGTGCCAGCAGCCTTGGGCAAGGAGCAGGGTTTTTCTATGGCTACACCTTC.

The chain has TRBV2 and TRBJ1-4; TRBD1 aligns across 7 bases. The junction had 5 bases not matched to a gene; V was cut back by 8 bases and J by 5 bases. The CDR3 covers 13 residues. CDR1 and CDR2 (germline): SNHLY, FYNNEI. CDR3 DNA sequence: TGTGCCAGCCTGACAGGGCGAAATGAAAAACTGTTTTTT. This sequence encodes CASLTGRNEKLFF.

This chain connects TRBV19 to TRBJ2-7, with D perhaps matching TRBD2 (7 bases). CDR1 and CDR2 (germline): LNHDA, SQIVND (reference sequence). The CDR3 consists of 15 residues. Trimming shortened V by 5 bases and J by 2 bases, and 16 bases separated the two germline ends. Here the CDR3 reads CASSPGGRGAYEQYF. CDR3 nucleotide sequence: TGTGCCAGTAGTCCCGGGGGGCGCGGGGCCTACGAGCAGTACTTC.

The chain uses TRBV18 and TRBJ2-2; D unresolved. The V and J ends lost 3 bases and 0 bases respectively, with 11 bases between them. Germline CDR1 KGHSH, CDR2 LQKENI. This CDR3 has 16 amino acids. The CDR3 nucleotides are TGTGCCAGCTCACCTAGACATCCCGCGAACACCGGGGAGCTGTTTTTT. Translating it yields CASSPRHPANTGELFF.

The J gene is TRBJ1-6, the V gene TRBV11-1; D may be TRBD1 (5 bases). Germline-derived CDR1 and CDR2 are SGHAT and FQDESV (reference sequence). V dropped 8 bases and J dropped 2 bases, with 10 bases sitting between them. The CDR3 is 14 amino acids. CDR3: CASRQPAYNSPLHF. CDR3 DNA: TGTGCCAGCCGACAGCCTGCCTATAATTCACCCCTCCACTTT. Full variable domain (outside the CDR3, taken from reference TRBV11-1 and TRBJ1-6): EAEVAQSPRYKITEKSQAVAFWCDPISGHATLYWYRQILGQGPELLVQFQDESVVDDSQLPKDRFSAERLKGVDSTLKIQPAELGDSAMYLCASRQPAYNSPLHFGNGTRLTVT.

The chain carries TRBV25-1 and TRBJ1-1, with 7 bases that match TRBD1. The V and J ends lost 3 bases and 4 bases, in that order; junction bases with no gene match: 5. CDR3 size: 14 residues. The germline gives CDR1 MGHDK, CDR2 SYGVNS. The CDR3 sequence: CASSELGQITEAFF. The CDR3 nucleotides read TGTGCCAGCAGTGAGCTGGGACAGATCACTGAAGCTTTCTTT.

The chain links TRBV30 to TRBJ2-1; 10 positions agree with TRBD1. This CDR3 has 15 residues. With V trimmed by 2 bases and J by 8 bases, 9 bases remained unmatched. Germline V CDR1 and CDR2: GTSNPN, SVGIG (reference sequence). CDR3 nucleotide sequence: TGTGCCTGGAGTCCCGGTCCGGGACAGGGGTATGAGCAGTTCTTC. It is translated as CAWSPGPGQGYEQFF.

This rearrangement joins TRBV5-5 to TRBJ2-3; D is possibly TRBD1 (6 bases). Trimming pared 4 bases from V and 10 bases from J, leaving 16 bases between. The V gene's germline CDR1 is SGHKS and CDR2 YYEKEE (reference sequence). This CDR3 comprises 13 residues. In nucleotides, the CDR3 is TGTGCCAGCAGCAAGGACAGCGACATACCGCAGTATTTT. Protein sequence: CASSKDSDIPQYF.

The chain recombines TRBV5-1 with TRBJ1-5, with TRBD1 matching over 8 bases. Germline assignment: CDR1 SGHRS and CDR2 YFSETQ. The CDR3 covers 15 residues. Trimming took 4 bases from V and 2 from J; bases not matched to a gene: 5. The CDR3 region has the DNA TGCGCCAGCAGCCCGACAGGGGCGGGCAATCAGCCCCAGCATTTT. Translating it yields CASSPTGAGNQPQHF.

The rearrangement joins TRBV12-5 to TRBJ1-2; TRBD1 matches at 8 bases. Germline-derived CDR1 and CDR2 are LGHNT and FRNRAP. The CDR3 runs to 15 residues. V shed 1 base, J shed 9 bases, and the junction held 10 bases outside the gene matches. The CDR3 region is CASGLDRQGFYRYTF. The CDR3 DNA reads TGTGCTAGTGGTTTGGATAGACAGGGGTTTTATCGCTACACCTTC.

In DNA, the CDR3 is TGTGCCTGGGGGGGGGCAGGGATACTCTATGGCTACACCTTC. Its protein product is CAWGGAGILYGYTF. The V and J genes are TRBV30 and TRBJ1-2, with D maybe TRBD1 (6 bases). With 5 bases removed from V and 4 bases from J, the gap between germline ends came to 17 bases. This CDR3 spans 14 amino acids. The germline V gene has CDR1 GTSNPN and CDR2 SVGIG (reference sequence).

The chain uses TRBV19 and TRBJ2-7; tentatively, D is TRBD1 (5 bases). The V gene's germline CDR1 is LNHDA and CDR2 SQIVND (reference sequence). V was clipped by 3 bases and J by 2 bases, with 14 bases between them. CDR3 length: 15 amino acids. The CDR3: CASSIQAIGAYEQYF. CDR3 DNA sequence: TGTGCCAGTAGTATTCAGGCCATAGGGGCCTACGAGCAGTACTTC.

This clone appeared once. J is TRBJ1-5 and V is TRBV30; 7 bases fit TRBD1. The V gene end was trimmed by 3 bases and the J gene end by 6 bases; junction bases not matched to a gene: 5. Germline values: CDR1 GTSNPN, CDR2 SVGIG (reference sequence). CDR3 length equals 13 residues. The CDR3 sequence: CAWRQYRGQPQHF. In DNA form, the CDR3 reads TGTGCCTGGAGACAGTACAGGGGTCAGCCCCAGCATTTT.

The chain joins TRBV4-2 to TRBJ2-3; TRBD2 matches at 12 bases. J lost 4 bases, V lost 0 bases, and 5 bases had no gene match. The CDR3 extends over 17 amino acids. Germline V gene lookup returns CDR1 LGHNA and CDR2 YNFKEQ. As DNA, the CDR3 is TGTGCCAGCAGCCAAGAGGGGCTAGCGGGGGGGCCAGATACGCAGTATTTT. Protein: CASSQEGLAGGPDTQYF.

A few counts support this clone. V and J are TRBV6-5 and TRBJ2-3; a weak D match, TRBD1 (5 bases). Germline V gene data show CDR1 as MNHEY and CDR2 as SVGAGI. The CDR3 covers 12 residues. V was pared by 6 bases and J by 2 bases, with 6 bases between. The CDR3 sequence: CASRTDTDTQYF. DNA for the CDR3: TGTGCCAGCAGGACAGACACAGATACGCAGTATTTT.

The chain links TRBV7-9 to TRBJ1-5; 9 bases are shared with TRBD1. The length of the CDR3 is 14 residues. CDR1 and CDR2 (germline): SEHNR, FQNEAQ (reference sequence). Trimming at V came to 5 bases and at J to 9 bases, leaving 8 bases not matched to a gene. The CDR3 here is CASSLGQGRWPQHF. CDR3 in DNA: TGTGCCAGCAGCCTAGGACAGGGGCGCTGGCCCCAGCATTTT. The full variable domain, its missing parts supplied by reference TRBV7-9 and TRBJ1-5, is DTGVSQNPRHKITKRGQNVTFRCDPISEHNRLYWYRQTLGQGPEFLTYFQNEAQLEKSRLLSDRFSAERPKGSFSTLEIQRTEQGDSAMYLCASSLGQGRWPQHFGDGTRLSIL.

The rearrangement joins TRBV7-3 to TRBJ1-1; 12 bases line up with TRBD1. CDR3 length equals 15 residues. CDR1 and CDR2 (germline): SGHTA, FQGTGA. The J segment lost 10 bases and the V segment lost 3 bases, leaving 9 bases of the junction unmatched. The CDR3 DNA is TGTGCCAGCAGCTTCCACAGGGACAGGGGGCCGTCAGCTTTCTTT. Its translation: CASSFHRDRGPSAFF.

V usage is TRBV7-2 and J usage is TRBJ2-7, with TRBD2 matching 12 bases. The trim removed 4 bases at V and 4 bases at J, leaving 2 bases unmatched. Germline V gene data show CDR1 as SGHTA and CDR2 as FQGNSA. CDR3 length equals 14 residues. CDR3 sequence: CASSWTSGAYEQYF. In nucleotides, the CDR3 is TGTGCCAGCAGCTGGACTAGCGGGGCTTACGAGCAGTACTTC.

The chain couples TRBV2 to TRBJ2-7; tentative D call: TRBD2 (5 bases). V lost 7 bases and J lost 3, with 16 bases in between. CDR1 and CDR2 from the germline V gene are SNHLY and FYNNEI. The CDR3 covers 14 residues. This chain's CDR3 is CASTPDFTSYEQYF. Here the CDR3 DNA reads TGTGCCAGCACCCCAGATTTTACTAGCTACGAGCAGTACTTC. The full variable domain, with the rest looked up from reference TRBV2 and TRBJ2-7, is EPEVTQTPSHQVTQMGQEVILRCVPISNHLYFYWYRQILGQKVEFLVSFYNNEISEKSEIFDDQFSVERPDGSNFTLKIRSTKLEDSAMYFCASTPDFTSYEQYFGPGTRLTVT.

This chain connects TRBV5-4 to TRBJ1-4; 10 nucleotides agree with TRBD1. This CDR3 contains 16 residues. The germline V gene encodes CDR1 SGHNT and CDR2 YYREEE (reference sequence). The V gene end was trimmed by 4 bases and the J gene end by 4 bases; junction bases not matched to a gene: 7. The CDR3 loop reads CASSLGQGRINEKLFF. CDR3 nucleotides: TGTGCCAGCAGCCTGGGACAGGGGAGGATTAATGAAAAACTGTTTTTT.

This chain uses TRBV2 with TRBJ2-5, with TRBD1 matching over 7 bases. Germline assignment: CDR1 SNHLY and CDR2 FYNNEI. The CDR3 contains 13 residues. V was pared by 6 bases and J by 5 bases, with 6 bases of the junction left unmatched. Here the CDR3 reads CASRFDREETQYF. The CDR3 nucleotides are TGTGCCAGCAGATTTGACAGGGAGGAGACCCAGTACTTC.